This T cell receptor (beta chain) was recorded in a study of graft-versus-host responses after intestinal transplantation. Findings and caveats of the study: Elevated graft-versus-host to host-versus-graft clonal ratios in allografts were recorded for patients with graft-donor T cell macrochimerism. After transplant, early declines in HvG clones were associated with peak levels of circulating GvH clones.

Profiling relied on immunoSEQ multiplex PCR, and the TCRdb table lists in-frame clones only, not all of them. The table lists approximately 90,000 clones, around 83% of them singletons, with 0.75% to 0.85% in the top ten. Turning to this clone: Its matching antigen is unknown.

CDR1 and CDR2 (germline): MDHEN, SYDVKM. The CDR3 totals 21 residues. V was pared by 6 bases and J by 2 bases, with 14 bases of the junction left unmatched. The chain links TRBV28 to TRBJ2-6; TRBD2 aligns across 15 bases. The starting material was unstimulated CD4+ T cells sorted from spleen or lymph node cells, obtained before intestinal transplant. The receptor's source is a human donor who received an intestinal transplant. In DNA, the CDR3 is TGTGCCAGCAGCCCCTTTGGACTAGCGGGAGGGCCGGGACCTGGGGCCAACGTCCTGACTTTC. It codes for CASSPFGLAGGPGPGANVLTF.